A selection of T cell receptor beta chains follows, all from one sample in a study of cytomegalovirus exposure and HLA in healthy donors. The data were produced by immunoSEQ multiplex PCR, yet TCRdb's version contains in-frame clones alone and is incomplete. The table records some 130,000 clones, 75% to 90% of them present only once. Sequencing was done on a sample of PBMCs. Every receptor here comes from a man aged 25-45 years in good health and CMV-seronegative. Each CDR3 is given with its conserved first and last residue. The D gene is left open where the match is weak. Expanded clones get a size class; other rows say once, few or many, or leave the size out.

CDR3 DNA	CDR3 protein	J gene	V gene	clone size	D gene
TGTGCCAGCAGCTTAGTGGGGCCGGGACTAGGGGTAGCGGATACGCAGTATTTT	CASSLVGPGLGVADTQYF	TRBJ2-3	TRBV7-6	-	TRBD2
TGTGCCAGCAGCCCCGGACAGGGAGGAAATGGCTACACCTTC	CASSPGQGGNGYTF	TRBJ1-2	TRBV5-4	-	TRBD1
TGTGCCAGCAGCTTCACCCAGTTGGGCTACACCTTC	CASSFTQLGYTF	TRBJ1-2	TRBV5-6	once	-
TGTGCCAGCAGTTACGTTCGGGGATACGAGCAGTACTTC	CASSYVRGYEQYF	TRBJ2-7	TRBV27	-	-
TGTGCCAGCAGCTTTAGACAGGGCAACGAGCAGTACTTC	CASSFRQGNEQYF	TRBJ2-7	TRBV7-9	-	TRBD1
TGCGCCAGCAGCCAAGATGGGAGCTCTCGCAATGAGCAGTTCTTC	CASSQDGSSRNEQFF	TRBJ2-1	TRBV4-3	-	-
TGTGCCAGCAGCTTCACGGTGAACTATGGCTACACCTTC	CASSFTVNYGYTF	TRBJ1-2	TRBV7-2	-	-
TGTGCCAGCAGCTTGGGACAGGTGGACTACAATGAGCAGTTCTTC	CASSLGQVDYNEQFF	TRBJ2-1	TRBV7-2	-	TRBD1
TGCGCCAGCAGCTTGCTAGACGTCTACCCCTTC	CASSLLDVYPF	TRBJ1-2	TRBV5-1	-	-
TGTGCCAGCAGTAGGACAGAGTACCAAGAGACCCAGTACTTC	CASSRTEYQETQYF	TRBJ2-5	TRBV6-1	-	-
TGTGCCAGTAGTATCATTTCGGGGGGGACTGAAGCTTTCTTT	CASSIISGGTEAFF	TRBJ1-1	TRBV19	-	-
TGTGCCAGCAGCTTAACAGCGGGAGTGGGAGATACGCAGTATTTT	CASSLTAGVGDTQYF	TRBJ2-3	TRBV11-2	-	TRBD2
TGTGCCAGCTCACCACGGGGCCACACAGATACGCAGTATTTT	CASSPRGHTDTQYF	TRBJ2-3	TRBV18	once	-
TGTGCCAGCAGTACCGGGACTAGTTCTTACGAGCAGTACTTC	CASSTGTSSYEQYF	TRBJ2-7	TRBV7-9	-	TRBD2
TGTGCCAGCAGACAGACAGGTTTCCCTACAAATCAGCCCCAGCATTTT	CASRQTGFPTNQPQHF	TRBJ1-5	TRBV6-6	few	-
TGCGCCAGCAGCTTGGGCTGGGGACTAGCGGGACAAGAGACCCAGTACTTC	CASSLGWGLAGQETQYF	TRBJ2-5	TRBV5-1	-	TRBD2
TGCGCCAGCAGTGAGGGTCTAGCGGGAGGCGAGCAGTACTTC	CASSEGLAGGEQYF	TRBJ2-7	TRBV10-1	-	TRBD2
TGTGCCAGCAGCCGGGGACAGGGGGCTTCCTACGAGCAGTACTTC	CASSRGQGASYEQYF	TRBJ2-7	TRBV28	-	TRBD1
TGTGCCAGCAGGAACAGGGGGCCCTACGAGCAGTACTTC	CASRNRGPYEQYF	TRBJ2-7	TRBV6-1	few	TRBD1
TGTGCCAGCAGCGTTGGAGGGGGGGTATACGAGCAGTACTTC	CASSVGGGVYEQYF	TRBJ2-7	TRBV9	-	-
TGTGCCAGCAGTTCCAGGGGCGGTCAGCCCCAGCATTTT	CASSSRGGQPQHF	TRBJ1-5	TRBV27	-	-
TGCGCCAGCAGGAGGACAGGGATAAACTACGAGCAGTACTTC	CASRRTGINYEQYF	TRBJ2-7	TRBV5-1	-	TRBD1
TGCGCCAGCACCCAAAGCGGGGGAGCGGGTTGGGAGCAGTACTTC	CASTQSGGAGWEQYF	TRBJ2-7	TRBV4-1	-	TRBD2
TGTGCCAGCAGTTCGGGACTGTCCTCCTACGAGCAGTACTTC	CASSSGLSSYEQYF	TRBJ2-7	TRBV27	once	-
TGTGCCAGTAGTGGTGGACTAGCGGGAGGTCCCGGCAATGAGCAGTTCTTC	CASSGGLAGGPGNEQFF	TRBJ2-1	TRBV19	-	TRBD2
TGTGCCAGCAGTTACACGGGGGACCCTGGGGCCAACGTCCTGACTTTC	CASSYTGDPGANVLTF	TRBJ2-6	TRBV6-5	once	-